The TCR beta chain described here comes from a study of graft-versus-host responses after intestinal transplantation. Study at large: In this cohort, recipients had multivisceral, liver-intestinal, or isolated intestinal transplants. The whole recipient group had anti-thymocyte globulin induction followed by tacrolimus and steroids for about three years.

Germline-derived CDR1 and CDR2 are MGHDK and SYGVNS. Trimming took 5 bases from V and 4 from J, leaving 17 bases between them. The length of the CDR3 is 16 residues. Note on this clone: Its cognate antigen is unknown.

The repertoire was sequenced with immunoSEQ multiplex PCR; TCRdb's copy has only in-frame clones and lacks some. The sample contains tens of thousands of clones, roughly 93% of which appear only once. This chain joins TRBV25-1 and TRBJ1-4, with a tentative D call TRBD1 (5 bases). The receptor's source is a human donor who was the organ donor for an intestinal transplant. Sample: unstimulated CD4+ T cells sorted from spleen or lymph node cells, taken before transplant. The CDR3, as DNA: TGTGCCAGCAGTTCGGCTTCCGGGACCTATAATGAAAAACTGTTTTTT. Amino acid sequence: CASSSASGTYNEKLFF. The variable domain in full, completed from reference TRBV25-1 and TRBJ1-4, reads EADIYQTPRYLVIGTGKKITLECSQTMGHDKMYWYQQDPGMELHLIHYSYGVNSTEKGDLSSESTVSRIRTEHFPLTLESARPSHTSQYLCASSSASGTYNEKLFFGSGTQLSVL.